Listed below are T cell receptor beta chains from one sample, sequenced in a study of cytotoxic CD8 clonotypes in ibrutinib-treated CLL. The method was immunoSEQ multiplex PCR; TCRdb's version includes in-frame clones alone and lacks a portion of them. The data contain over 150,000 clones, about two thirds of them singletons. Source: PBMCs, taken after 24 months of ibrutinib treatment. These TCRs come from a human donor with chronic lymphocytic leukemia. Both conserved end residues are part of each CDR3. D genes are given only for firm matches. Part of the rows lack a size; the others show once, few, many or a class for expanded clones.

clone size,D gene,V gene,J gene,CDR3 length,CDR3 DNA,CDR3 protein
.,TRBD2,TRBV7-6,TRBJ2-2,16,TGTGCCAGCAGCTTAAGGCTAGCGGGACTTAACGGGGAGCTGTTTTTT,CASSLRLAGLNGELFF
.,TRBD2,TRBV27,TRBJ2-3,17,TGTGCCAGCAGTACGAGGACTAGCGGGAGTCTTACAGATACGCAGTATTTT,CASSTRTSGSLTDTQYF
.,.,TRBV6-5,TRBJ1-5,13,TGTGCCAGCAGTTCAGGCCGAGATCAGCCCCAGCATTTT,CASSSGRDQPQHF
.,.,TRBV29-1,TRBJ2-5,11,TGCAGCGTTCAGGGGGGCGAGACCCAGTACTTC,CSVQGGETQYF
.,.,TRBV27,TRBJ1-5,15,TGTGCCAGCAGTACCCGGCCGAGGAGCAATCAGCCCCAGCATTTT,CASSTRPRSNQPQHF
.,.,TRBV27,TRBJ1-4,13,TGTGCCAGCAGTTTATCTAGGGTTGGGGAACTGTTTTTT,CASSLSRVGELFF
.,.,TRBV27,TRBJ2-5,16,TGTGCCAGCAGTCCAGTCGGCGGAGGGGATTTTGAGACCCAGTACTTC,CASSPVGGGDFETQYF
.,TRBD1,TRBV7-6,TRBJ1-2,15,TGTGCCAGCAGCTCGACAGGACAGGGAGCGGGTGGCTACACCTTC,CASSSTGQGAGGYTF
.,.,TRBV29-1,TRBJ1-3,12,TGCAGCGTTGAGGTCGGGGGAAACACCATATATTTT,CSVEVGGNTIYF
.,.,TRBV5-4,TRBJ2-7,15,TGTGCCAGCAGCCCCTCACAGGGCGCTACCTACGAGCAGTACTTC,CASSPSQGATYEQYF
.,.,TRBV10-1,TRBJ1-5,16,TGCGCCAGCAGGCAACAGGGATCTTCTCCTAATCAGCCCCAGCATTTT,CASRQQGSSPNQPQHF
.,.,TRBV28,TRBJ2-7,14,TGTGCCAGCAGTTTAATCTACGGATTGCAGGAGCAGTACTTC,CASSLIYGLQEQYF
.,TRBD1,TRBV4-2,TRBJ1-2,16,TGTGCCAGCAGCCAACCTACAGGGGCTAAGAACTATGGCTACACCTTC,CASSQPTGAKNYGYTF
.,.,TRBV9,TRBJ1-5,13,TGTGCCAGCAGCGTAGGAGCCGGCCAGCCCCAGCATTTT,CASSVGAGQPQHF
.,.,TRBV5-1,TRBJ1-3,14,TGCGCCAGCAGCTTGCGGAGCTCTGGAAACACCATATATTTT,CASSLRSSGNTIYF
.,.,TRBV9,TRBJ2-1,18,.,CASSVSLLAGVAYNEQFF
.,.,TRBV30,TRBJ2-7,15,TGTGCCTGGAGTGGCTCCGGGACATCCTCCTACGAGCAGTACTTC,CAWSGSGTSSYEQYF
.,.,TRBV4-3,TRBJ2-5,17,TGCGCCAGCAGCCAGAATTCGTTTCCAGGGTCGGGGGAGACCCAGTACTTC,CASSQNSFPGSGETQYF
.,.,TRBV4-1,TRBJ2-3,13,TGCGCCAGCAGCCAAGGGGAGACTAGTAGGCAGTATTTT,CASSQGETSRQYF
few,.,TRBV4-3,TRBJ2-5,19,TGCGCCAGCAGCCTACCCTCCTATAATCGGGGGCAGGCAATGGAGACCCAGTACTTC,CASSLPSYNRGQAMETQYF
.,.,TRBV27,TRBJ2-1,15,TGTGCCAGCAGCCCTAGTCTTACCTTCTACAATGAGCAGTTCTTC,CASSPSLTFYNEQFF
few,TRBD1,TRBV4-3,TRBJ1-2,17,TGCGCCAGCAGCCGGAGAAGGACAGGACTCACCTTGGAGGGCTACACCTTC,CASSRRRTGLTLEGYTF
.,.,TRBV9,TRBJ1-5,16,TGTGCCAGCAGCGTAGAAGTATCTGGGGCGGTTCAGCCCCAGCATTTT,CASSVEVSGAVQPQHF
.,.,TRBV25-1,TRBJ1-1,14,TGTGCCAGCAGTGAATATGTCGGACAGAGTGAAGCTTTCTTT,CASSEYVGQSEAFF
once,TRBD1,TRBV29-1,TRBJ2-3,14,TGCAGCGTTGAGGGGACAGGGTCAAGAGATACGCAGTATTTT,CSVEGTGSRDTQYF
.,.,TRBV5-1,TRBJ1-1,17,TGCGCCAGCAGTGTCGTGGGCAGGGGTTTTAGGAGTACTGAAGCTTTCTTT,CASSVVGRGFRSTEAFF
.,.,TRBV7-7,TRBJ1-1,13,TGTGCCAGCAGCTTAGAAATGAACACTGAAGCTTTCTTT,CASSLEMNTEAFF
few,.,TRBV19,TRBJ2-3,16,TGTGCCAGTAGTACCCGGGGCATTGGGTTCACAGATACGCAGTATTTT,CASSTRGIGFTDTQYF
.,TRBD1,TRBV28,TRBJ2-3,20,TGTGCCAGCAGTCCCCCTACCGGGACAGGGTCCGCGGGGCACACAGATACGCAGTATTTT,CASSPPTGTGSAGHTDTQYF
.,.,TRBV5-6,TRBJ2-7,13,TGTGCCAGCAGCTTGCGGGACGGGCGGGAGCAGTACTTC,CASSLRDGREQYF
.,.,TRBV9,TRBJ2-1,14,TGTGCCAGCAGCGTAGTATCCGGGAACGATGAGCAGTTCTTC,CASSVVSGNDEQFF
.,.,TRBV30,TRBJ1-5,14,TGTGCCTGGAGTAAGGATTCAAGCAATCAGCCCCAGCATTTT,CAWSKDSSNQPQHF
few,.,TRBV19,TRBJ1-2,13,TGTGCCAGTAGTATGGAGGGGATCTATGGCTACACCTTC,CASSMEGIYGYTF
.,.,TRBV4-2,TRBJ2-7,16,TGTGCCAGCAGCCACCCCCCGGGGTCCCTCTCCTACGAGCAGTACTTC,CASSHPPGSLSYEQYF
.,.,TRBV5-4,TRBJ2-2,16,TGTGCCAGCGGATCCCTACAGGGTAGGAACACCGGGGAGCTGTTTTTT,CASGSLQGRNTGELFF
.,.,TRBV7-2,TRBJ2-1,14,TGTGCCAGCAGCTTAGCAGGGATTAGCGATGAGCAGTTCTTC,CASSLAGISDEQFF
few,TRBD1,TRBV5-1,TRBJ1-2,15,TGCGCCAGCAGCCCTCGACAGGGAACTAACTATGGCTACACCTTC,CASSPRQGTNYGYTF
few,TRBD1,TRBV5-4,TRBJ1-4,13,TGTGCCAGCAGCTTGGGGGACAGTGGGGGACTGTTTTTT,CASSLGDSGGLFF
.,.,TRBV28,TRBJ2-7,13,TGTGCCAGCAGCAATACAGGGTTCCCCGAGCAGTACTTC,CASSNTGFPEQYF
once,.,TRBV28,TRBJ1-2,12,TGTGCCAGCAGTACGGGAGCCTATGGCTACACCTTC,CASSTGAYGYTF
.,.,TRBV29-1,TRBJ2-1,16,TGCAGCGTTGGCCGGAGGGGGGGTAGGTCCTACAATGAGCAGTTCTTC,CSVGRRGGRSYNEQFF
once,TRBD1,TRBV19,TRBJ2-7,14,TGTGCCAGTAATGACAGGGGGAGGTTCTACGAGCAGTACTTC,CASNDRGRFYEQYF
.,.,TRBV19,TRBJ1-5,15,TGTGCCAGTAGTATCGTTGAAGCGGGGGATCAGCCCCAGCATTTT,CASSIVEAGDQPQHF
.,.,TRBV4-2,TRBJ2-5,13,TGTGCCAGCAGCCAAGACCCACAAGAGACCCAGTACTTC,CASSQDPQETQYF
.,.,TRBV7-2,TRBJ2-1,15,TGTGCCAGCAGCTTTTTCTTCGGGAGCAACAATGAGCAGTTCTTC,CASSFFFGSNNEQFF
.,.,TRBV29-1,TRBJ1-5,13,TGCAGCGTTGGACAGAGCCAAAATCAGCCCCAGCATTTT,CSVGQSQNQPQHF
few,.,TRBV2,TRBJ2-7,12,TGTGCCAGCAGAGCAAGACGTGTCGAGCAGTACTTC,CASRARRVEQYF
.,.,TRBV11-2,TRBJ1-5,15,TGTGCCAGCAGCTTTCGCCAGGCTAGGGGTCAGCTCCAGCATTTT,CASSFRQARGQLQHF